Following are 6 T cell receptor beta chains from one sample sequenced in a study of long-term antiretroviral therapy in people with HIV. This was the immunoSEQ v3.0 assay at survey level. Assay used: immunoSEQ multiplex PCR; TCRdb lists only in-frame clones, some missing. The sample has about 36,000 clones; 80% are singletons. The sequencing here drew on unsorted PBMCs, taken 3.4 years after starting antiretroviral therapy. The receptors come from a man younger than 45 with HIV.

The chain uses TRBV28 and TRBJ1-2; D is possibly TRBD1 (6 bases). The CDR3 runs to 12 residues. V dropped 6 bases and J dropped 5 bases, with 10 bases sitting between them. The V gene's germline CDR1 is MDHEN and CDR2 SYDVKM. The CDR3 loop reads CASSFTGYGYTF. CDR3 bases: TGTGCCAGCAGCTTTACAGGGTATGGCTACACCTTC.

The chain is built from TRBV5-1 and TRBJ2-3, with 7 bases aligning to TRBD1. V gave up 2 bases and J gave up 2 bases; unmatched junction bases: 5. This CDR3 has 15 residues. The germline V gene has CDR1 SGHRS and CDR2 YFSETQ. In DNA, the CDR3 is TGCGCCAGCAGCTTCTGGACAGGCTTCACAGATACGCAGTATTTT. It codes for CASSFWTGFTDTQYF.

The chain carries TRBV9 and TRBJ2-7; 13 bases line up with TRBD2. Trimming removed 2 bases from V and 4 bases from J; junction bases left unmatched: 9. Germline CDR1 is SGDLS and CDR2 is YYNGEE. This CDR3 comprises 17 residues. CDR3 protein: CASSVDTSGRALYEQYF. The CDR3, as DNA: TGTGCCAGCAGCGTGGATACTAGCGGGAGGGCCTTATACGAGCAGTACTTC.

The V and J genes are TRBV19 and TRBJ2-1; possibly TRBD1 for D (5 bases). Germline V gene lookup returns CDR1 LNHDA and CDR2 SQIVND (reference sequence). This CDR3 is 18 amino acids long. V shed 1 base and J shed 3 bases, with 19 bases lying between them. DNA for the CDR3: TGTGCCAGTAGTATAGTGGGCAGGGTGGATTTCTACTACAATGAGCAGTTCTTC. It translates to CASSIVGRVDFYYNEQFF.

Concerning this clone itself: An end of the junction differs from the germline gene, which may be a read error. The chain carries TRBV7-2 and TRBJ1-2; D unclear. Germline V CDR1 and CDR2: SGHTA, FQGNSA. CDR3 length: 14 amino acids. The CDR3 region is CASILQSGSGGYTF. The CDR3 region has the DNA TGTGCCAGCATCTTACAGTCGGGGAGTGGAGGCTACACCTTC.

This clone was recorded once. The chain couples TRBV29-1 to TRBJ2-3; 7 bases line up with TRBD1. CDR3 length: 14 residues. Trimming cost V 7 bases and J 2 bases; bases outside gene matches: 9. Germline V CDR1 and CDR2: SQVTM, ANQGSEA. The CDR3 DNA sequence: TGCAGCGCCCGAGGGGGCGGGCACACAGATACGCAGTATTTT. This encodes CSARGGGHTDTQYF.